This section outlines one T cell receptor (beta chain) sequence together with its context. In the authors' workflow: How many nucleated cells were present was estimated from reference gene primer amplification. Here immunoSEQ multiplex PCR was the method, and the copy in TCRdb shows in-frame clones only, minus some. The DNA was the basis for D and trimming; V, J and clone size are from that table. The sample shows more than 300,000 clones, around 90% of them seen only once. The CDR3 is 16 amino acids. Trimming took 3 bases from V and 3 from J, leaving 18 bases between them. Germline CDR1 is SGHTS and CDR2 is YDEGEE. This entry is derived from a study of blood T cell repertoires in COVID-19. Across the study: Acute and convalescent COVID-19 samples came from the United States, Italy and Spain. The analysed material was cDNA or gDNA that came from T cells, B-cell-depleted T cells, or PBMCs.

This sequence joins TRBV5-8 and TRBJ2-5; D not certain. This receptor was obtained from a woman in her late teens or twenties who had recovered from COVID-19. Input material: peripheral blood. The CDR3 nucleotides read TGTGCCAGCAGCTCCAGTTGGTGGCGGCTCGAAGAGACCCAGTACTTC. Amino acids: CASSSSWWRLEETQYF.